Sequencing of this T cell receptor beta chain was carried out in a study of blood T cell repertoires in COVID-19. The CDR3 runs to 14 residues. V lost 4 bases to trimming and J lost 4 bases; unmatched junction nucleotides: 7. Germline V gene data show CDR1 as SGHNT and CDR2 as YYREEE (reference sequence). Repertoires were generated with immunoSEQ multiplex PCR, while TCRdb's copy carries only in-frame clones and drops some. The data show roughly 300,000 clones, 65% to 90% seen once. Material: peripheral blood. The sequence came from a human donor in a cohort sampled during active COVID-19. The gene calls are TRBV5-4 and TRBJ1-2, with TRBD1 matching over 7 bases. CDR3 DNA sequence: TGTGCCAGCAGCACCCGTACAGGGGTCTATGGCTACACCTTC. Protein product: CASSTRTGVYGYTF.